The 23 T cell receptor beta chains below were found in one sample sequenced in a study of graft-versus-host responses after intestinal transplantation. Measured with immunoSEQ multiplex PCR; TCRdb has only the in-frame clones, and not every one. The sample holds tens of thousands of clones; roughly 89% are singletons and the top ten take roughly 0.3%. No antigen is known for these receptors. The sequencing used unstimulated CD4+ T cells sorted from spleen or lymph node cells, collected before intestinal transplant. The receptors come from a human donor who received an intestinal transplant.

This clone was observed a few times. The gene calls are TRBV7-6 and TRBJ2-5; 7 positions agree with TRBD2. The CDR3 is made up of 15 amino acids. Germline V lookup: CDR1 SGHVS, CDR2 FNYEAQ. V dropped 2 bases and J dropped 2; count of bases not matched to a gene: 5. Here the CDR3 reads CASSLFSGLQETQYF. In DNA, the CDR3 is TGTGCCAGCAGCTTATTTAGCGGGCTGCAAGAGACCCAGTACTTC. Complete variable domain (other parts from reference TRBV7-6 and TRBJ2-5): GAGVSQSPRYKVTKRGQDVALRCDPISGHVSLYWYRQALGQGPEFLTYFNYEAQQDKSGLPNDRFSAERPEGSISTLTIQRTEQRDSAMYRCASSLFSGLQETQYFGPGTRLLVL.

CDR3 sequence reads: CASSYSGTGNTEAFF. DNA for the CDR3: TGTGCCAGCAGTTACTCAGGGACAGGGAACACTGAAGCTTTCTTT. The chain links TRBV27 to TRBJ1-1; TRBD1 matches 8 bases. CDR1 and CDR2 from the germline V gene are MNHEY and SMNVEV (reference sequence). The CDR3 consists of 15 residues. J was trimmed by 1 base and V by 4 bases; bases with no gene match: 5.

The table lists this clone with a count of one. J is TRBJ2-7 and V is TRBV6-1; TRBD2 agrees at 12 bases. The CDR3 runs to 15 residues. CDR1 is MNHNS and CDR2 is SASEGT in the germline V gene. The trim removed 6 bases at V and 5 bases at J, leaving 8 bases unmatched. The CDR3 DNA is TGTGCCAGCAGGAGACTAGCGGGAGTGAGCGACGAGCAGTACTTC. Protein: CASRRLAGVSDEQYF.

The chain uses TRBV19 and TRBJ2-1; tentative D call: TRBD1 (6 bases). This CDR3 contains 15 residues. V lost 3 bases to trimming and J lost 4 bases, with 13 bases between them. In germline, CDR1 is LNHDA, CDR2 SQIVND (reference sequence). The CDR3 is CASSISRTAYNEQFF. For the CDR3, the DNA is TGTGCCAGTAGTATCTCGAGGACAGCGTACAATGAGCAGTTCTTC.

The chain has TRBV6-6 and TRBJ2-5; 10 bases map to TRBD1. Germline V lookup: CDR1 MNHNY, CDR2 SVGAGI (reference sequence). The CDR3 is made up of 16 amino acids. The trim removed 5 bases at V and 1 base at J, leaving 7 bases unmatched. CDR3 DNA: TGTGCCAGCAGTAATACCGGGACAGGGGTCCAAGAGACCCAGTACTTC. As protein: CASSNTGTGVQETQYF.

The chain has TRBV6-4 and TRBJ1-2; TRBD1 might be the D (6 bases). Trimming shortened V by 6 bases and J by 4 bases, and 12 bases separated the two germline ends. The CDR3 loop spans 13 amino acids. Germline V gene data show CDR1 as MRHNA and CDR2 as SNTAGT. CDR3 nucleotide sequence: TGTGCCAGCAGCGTGACAGGACTCTATGGCTACACCTTC. Translation gives CASSVTGLYGYTF.

J is TRBJ1-5 and V is TRBV27, with a tentative D call TRBD1 (6 bases). The V end lost 2 bases, the J end lost 7 bases, and 21 bases lay between the germline ends. CDR3 length: 17 residues. Germline CDR1 reads MNHEY; CDR2 reads SMNVEV (reference sequence). The CDR3 here is CASSLVSSGGLSQPQHF. The DNA for the CDR3 is TGTGCCAGCAGTTTAGTAAGTTCCGGGGGCTTGTCACAGCCCCAGCATTTT.

The chain links TRBV10-1 to TRBJ2-7; D ambiguous. The CDR3 length is 13 residues. V was pared by 6 bases and J by 6 bases, with 15 bases between. The germline gives CDR1 WNHNN, CDR2 SYGVQD (reference sequence). This CDR3 is CASSVSLIGEQYF. CDR3 DNA: TGCGCCAGCAGCGTTAGTCTGATAGGCGAGCAGTACTTC.

The V call is TRBV27, the J call TRBJ1-2; TRBD1 aligns across 7 bases. Unmatched junction bases numbered 3, after V lost 6 bases and J lost 2 bases. Per the germline V gene, CDR1 is MNHEY and CDR2 is SMNVEV (reference sequence). This CDR3 comprises 13 residues. The CDR3 region has the DNA TGTGCCAGCAGCTACAGGGGAAACTATGGCTACACCTTC. Its translation is CASSYRGNYGYTF.

This chain connects TRBV18 to TRBJ2-1, with a tentative D call TRBD2 (5 bases). CDR3 size: 15 residues. V was clipped by 2 bases and J by 6 bases, with 14 bases between them. Germline values: CDR1 KGHSH, CDR2 LQKENI. The CDR3 loop is CASSPSGGLGNEQFF. In nucleotides, the CDR3 is TGTGCCAGCTCACCATCAGGAGGACTGGGCAATGAGCAGTTCTTC.

The chain couples TRBV30 to TRBJ1-2; a weak D match, TRBD1 (5 bases). The CDR3 is made up of 12 amino acids. Trimming removed 4 bases from V and 4 bases from J, with 10 bases in between. Germline lookup yields CDR1 GTSNPN and CDR2 SVGIG (reference sequence). The DNA for the CDR3 is TGTGCCTGGAACCTGGGGCTCTATGGCTACACCTTC. This encodes CAWNLGLYGYTF.

The chain employs TRBV9 and TRBJ2-1; D ambiguous. Trimming shortened V by 0 bases and J by 4 bases, and 17 bases separated the two germline ends. The CDR3 totals 17 residues. Looked up from germline, CDR1 is SGDLS and CDR2 is YYNGEE. The CDR3 protein is CASSVGWSIRPYNEQFF. In nucleotides, the CDR3 is TGTGCCAGCAGCGTAGGTTGGAGCATCCGACCTTACAATGAGCAGTTCTTC.

The chain employs TRBV7-9 and TRBJ1-2; no firm D call. The germline gives CDR1 SEHNR, CDR2 FQNEAQ (reference sequence). This CDR3 has 13 amino acids. Trimming removed 0 bases from V and 2 bases from J, with 4 bases in between. The CDR3 coding sequence is TGTGCCAGCAGCTTAGCACAGAACTATGGCTACACCTTC. Protein sequence: CASSLAQNYGYTF.

This clone was picked up one time. This sequence joins TRBV6-5 and TRBJ2-7; D is unresolved. Germline CDR1 is MNHEY and CDR2 is SVGAGI. V dropped 5 bases and J dropped 4 bases, with 15 bases sitting between them. This CDR3 comprises 14 residues. CDR3: CASSLLGSLYEQYF. The CDR3 DNA reads TGTGCCAGCAGTCTCCTAGGTAGTCTGTACGAGCAGTACTTC.

The V and J genes are TRBV27 and TRBJ1-2; possibly TRBD1 for D (6 bases). Germline assignment: CDR1 MNHEY and CDR2 SMNVEV (reference sequence). V was trimmed by 4 bases and J by 4 bases, leaving 22 bases between them. CDR3 length: 17 amino acids. The DNA of the CDR3 is TGTGCCAGCAGTTGGGGGGCCAGTGTGGGGAGGACCTATGGCTACACCTTC. Residues: CASSWGASVGRTYGYTF.

The chain couples TRBV5-1 to TRBJ2-7; tentatively, D is TRBD1 (5 bases). The CDR3 spans 14 residues. Germline-derived CDR1 and CDR2 are SGHRS and YFSETQ. Deletions cut 2 bases from V and 0 bases from J, with 9 bases between. The CDR3 DNA follows: TGCGCCAGCAGCTTAGACAGATTCTCCTACGAGCAGTACTTC. Its translation: CASSLDRFSYEQYF.

In DNA, the CDR3 is TGTGCCAGTAGTATAGACATCCGGGGTTACAATGAGCAGTTCTTC. Translating it yields CASSIDIRGYNEQFF. The chain combines TRBV19 with TRBJ2-1, with D perhaps TRBD2 (5 bases). This CDR3 spans 15 amino acids. Germline CDR1 and CDR2: LNHDA and SQIVND (reference sequence). Trimming removed 0 bases at V and 4 bases at J, with 10 bases between.

The rearrangement joins TRBV19 to TRBJ2-1; 8 bases fit TRBD2. V was pared by 0 bases and J by 7 bases, with 8 bases of the junction left unmatched. The CDR3 covers 16 residues. Germline CDR1 reads LNHDA; CDR2 reads SQIVND (reference sequence). CDR3 residues: CASSIDGSGSLNEQFF. The CDR3, as DNA: TGTGCCAGTAGTATAGATGGGAGCGGGAGTCTAAATGAGCAGTTCTTC.

The chain is built from TRBV5-1 and TRBJ2-7; D is possibly TRBD2 (5 bases). The length of the CDR3 is 18 residues. Germline V lookup: CDR1 SGHRS, CDR2 YFSETQ. V lost 0 bases and J lost 2, with 21 bases in between. CDR3 sequence (DNA): TGCGCCAGCAGCTTGGTAGAAGGGAGTCCAAGGTCCCCCTACGAGCAGTACTTC. This translates into CASSLVEGSPRSPYEQYF.

The rearrangement uses TRBV4-2 and TRBJ2-2; unclear D gene. Looked up from germline, CDR1 is LGHNA and CDR2 is YNFKEQ. Trimming cost V 1 base and J 1 base, with 4 bases left between them. The CDR3 contains 14 residues. CDR3 amino acids: CASSQARNTGELFF. The CDR3, as DNA: TGTGCCAGCAGCCAAGCTAGGAACACCGGGGAGCTGTTTTTT.

The chain joins TRBV21-1 to TRBJ2-5; TRBD1, the table's D call, was not compared with the DNA. The J call is doubtful: the DNA matches TRBJ2-7 better. TRBV21-1 counts as a pseudogene. The CDR3 covers 15 residues. The CDR3: CASSKTGTHSYEQYF. Written as DNA, the CDR3 is TGTGCCAGCAGCAAAACCGGGACACACTCCTACGAGCAGTACTTC.

The chain links TRBV27 to TRBJ2-1, with 9 bases identical to TRBD2. The CDR3 is 16 amino acids. Trimming at V came to 3 bases and at J to 2 bases, leaving 5 bases not matched to a gene. CDR1 is MNHEY, CDR2 SMNVEV, per germline (reference sequence). This CDR3 is CASSLARGRAYNEQFF. The CDR3, as DNA: TGTGCCAGCAGTTTGGCTCGCGGGAGGGCCTACAATGAGCAGTTCTTC.

CDR3 nucleotides: TGTGCCAGCAGTTTTGCGCAGGGGCTTAGCACAGATACGCAGTATTTT. It translates to CASSFAQGLSTDTQYF. The rearrangement joins TRBV27 to TRBJ2-3; possible D gene TRBD1, 6 bases. Germline values: CDR1 MNHEY, CDR2 SMNVEV (reference sequence). The V end was cut by 3 bases, the J end by 0 bases, with 13 bases between. The length of the CDR3 is 16 residues.